This TCR beta chain was profiled in a study of blood T cell repertoires in COVID-19. Study-wide context: Acute-phase and convalescent COVID-19 samples originated in the United States, Italy and Spain. The cDNA or gDNA used as material had been derived from T cells, B-cell-depleted T cells, or PBMCs.

The ends lost 4 bases at V and 6 bases at J; junction bases unmatched: 11. The CDR3 sequence is 16 residues long. Germline V CDR1 and CDR2: LNHDA, SQIVND (reference sequence). As handled by the study authors: Amplification of reference gene primers was used by the study to estimate nucleated cell counts. The method was immunoSEQ multiplex PCR; TCRdb's version includes in-frame clones alone and lacks a portion of them. That table furnishes V, J and clone size, whereas the DNA furnished D and trimming. The sample lists tens of thousands of clones; approximately 90% were seen once. The receptor was isolated from a man in his 70s with acute or convalescent COVID-19. The sequenced sample was peripheral blood. This chain joins TRBV19 and TRBJ2-2, with 7 positions matching TRBD1. The chain's CDR3 is CASSTRRQGGAGELFF. The CDR3 coding sequence is TGTGCCAGTAGTACCCGGAGACAGGGTGGGGCCGGGGAGCTGTTTTTT.